This T cell receptor beta chain was recorded in a study of long-term antiretroviral therapy in people with HIV. Study-level points and caveats: There were no data on ART adherence, viral resistance or therapy changes, a gap that limits inferences about post-ART repertoire changes.

Sequencing used immunoSEQ v3.0 at survey level. The data were produced by immunoSEQ multiplex PCR, yet TCRdb's version contains in-frame clones alone and is incomplete. The sample lists about 25,000 clones, approximately 79% occurring once. With respect to this clone: Its antigen is undetermined.

Germline assignment: CDR1 LNHDA and CDR2 SQIVND (reference sequence). The V end lost 2 bases, the J end lost 3 bases, and 13 bases lay between the germline ends. The CDR3 is made up of 15 amino acids. This sequence originates from a man under 40 with HIV. The chain carries TRBV19 and TRBJ1-1, with a possible D match to TRBD1 (6 bases). The source material was unsorted PBMCs, sampled 2.1 years after starting antiretroviral therapy. CDR3 bases: TGTGCCAGTAGTATACGACAGGCTCGGGACACTGAAGCTTTCTTT. Its translation: CASSIRQARDTEAFF. Full variable domain (rest looked up from reference TRBV19 and TRBJ1-1): DGGITQSPKYLFRKEGQNVTLSCEQNLNHDAMYWYRQDPGQGLRLIYYSQIVNDFQKGDIAEGYSVSREKKESFPLTVTSAQKNPTAFYLCASSIRQARDTEAFFGQGTRLTVV.